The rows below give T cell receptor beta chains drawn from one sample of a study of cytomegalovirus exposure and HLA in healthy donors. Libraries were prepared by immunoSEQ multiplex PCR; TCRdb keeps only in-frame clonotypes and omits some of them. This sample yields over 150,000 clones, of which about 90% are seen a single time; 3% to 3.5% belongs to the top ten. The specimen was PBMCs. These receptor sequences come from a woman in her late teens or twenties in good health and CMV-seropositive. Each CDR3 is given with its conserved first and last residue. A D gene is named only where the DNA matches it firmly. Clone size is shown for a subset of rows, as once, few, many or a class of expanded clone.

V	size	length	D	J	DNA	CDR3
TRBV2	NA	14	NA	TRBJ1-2	TGTGCCAGCTTCCGAGACAGAGCCAACTATGGCTACACCTTC	CASFRDRANYGYTF
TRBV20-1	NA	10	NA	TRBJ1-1	TGCAGTGCTACGGACAGTGAAGCTTTCTTT	CSATDSEAFF
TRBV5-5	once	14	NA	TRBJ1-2	TGTGCCAGCAGCTTGGTGGGGGCGGGTCATGGCTACACCTTC	CASSLVGAGHGYTF
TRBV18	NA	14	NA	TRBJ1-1	TGTGCCAGCTCACCGAGTAACAGGGCGACTGAAGCTTTCTTT	CASSPSNRATEAFF
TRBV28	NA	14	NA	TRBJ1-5	TGTGCCAGCAGTCCCCCGGGAAGCGGGCAGCCCCAGCATTTT	CASSPPGSGQPQHF
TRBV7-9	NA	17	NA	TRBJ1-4	TGTGCCAGCAGCTTTTGGGGCAGCCCTGGCACTAATGAAAAACTGTTTTTT	CASSFWGSPGTNEKLFF
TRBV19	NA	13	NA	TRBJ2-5	TGTGCCACTACGACAAGGCCGGGGGAGACCCAGTACTTC	CATTTRPGETQYF
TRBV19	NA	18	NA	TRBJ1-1	TGTGCCAGTAGTGGGGGGTCTCAGGTTCGAGGCAGGGACACTGAAGCTTTCTTT	CASSGGSQVRGRDTEAFF
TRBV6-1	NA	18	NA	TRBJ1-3	TGTGCCAGCAGTGAAGTAGGGGGGGACATAACCTCTGGAAACACCATATATTTT	CASSEVGGDITSGNTIYF
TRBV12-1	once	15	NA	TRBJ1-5	TGTGCCAGCAGTCACGGACAGGTAGGACATCAGCCCCAGCATTTT	CASSHGQVGHQPQHF
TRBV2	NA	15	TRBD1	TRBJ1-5	TGTGCCAGCAGTTTAGACAGGGGGCTCGGTCAGCCCCAGCATTTT	CASSLDRGLGQPQHF
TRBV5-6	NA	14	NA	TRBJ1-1	TGTGCCAGCAGCTTGGCGCAGGTCCCGGGAAGGGCTTTCTTT	CASSLAQVPGRAFF
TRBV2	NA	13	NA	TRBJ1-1	TGTGCCAGCAGGACACAGGGGAACACTGAAGCTTTCTTT	CASRTQGNTEAFF
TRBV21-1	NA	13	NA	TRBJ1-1	TGTGCCCGAGGGACAACAGGGGGCACTGAAGCTTTCTTT	CARGTTGGTEAFF
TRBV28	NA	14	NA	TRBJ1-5	TGTGCCAGCAAGATGGGGCACGTCGATCGGCCCCAGCATTTT	CASKMGHVDRPQHF
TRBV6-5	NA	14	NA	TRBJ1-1	TGTGCCAGCAGTTATAGCAGCCTCAACACTGAAGCTTTCTTT	CASSYSSLNTEAFF
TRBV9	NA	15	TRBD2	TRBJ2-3	TGTGCCAGCAGTGAGACTAGCGGCTACACAGATACGCAGTATTTT	CASSETSGYTDTQYF
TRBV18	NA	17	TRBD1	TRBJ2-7	TGTGCCAGCTCACCGACTCCTCCGGGACAGGGTCGCTACGAGCAGTACTTC	CASSPTPPGQGRYEQYF
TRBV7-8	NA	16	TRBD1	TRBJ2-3	TGTGCCAGCATTCCCCGCCGGGACAGGGGGACAGATACGCAGTATTTT	CASIPRRDRGTDTQYF
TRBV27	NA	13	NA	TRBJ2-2	TGTGCCAGCATGGGCTGGAACACCGGGGAGCTGTTTTTT	CASMGWNTGELFF
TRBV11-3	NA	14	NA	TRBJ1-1	TGTGCCAGCAGCTCCACGACAGGGAACACTGAAGCTTTCTTT	CASSSTTGNTEAFF
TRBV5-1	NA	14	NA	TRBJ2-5	TGCGCCAGCCACCGGGACACGGCCAGCGAGACCCAGTACTTC	CASHRDTASETQYF
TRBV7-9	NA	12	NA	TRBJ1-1	TGTGCCAGCAGCCGCGGACAGTTTGAAGCTTTCTTT	CASSRGQFEAFF
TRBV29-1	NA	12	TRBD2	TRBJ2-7	TGCAGCGTTGAACCTAGCGGGAGCGAGCAGTACTTC	CSVEPSGSEQYF
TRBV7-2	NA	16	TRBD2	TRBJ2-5	TGTGCCAGCAGCTTAGCGGTCGGGGGGAGCCCCAGTACCCAGTACTTC	CASSLAVGGSPSTQYF
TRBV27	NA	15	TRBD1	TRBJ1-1	TGTGCCAGCAGTTCCCGGACAGGGATGAACACTGAAGCTTTCTTT	CASSSRTGMNTEAFF
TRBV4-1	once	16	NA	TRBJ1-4	TGCGCCAGCAGCCAAGTTTTCAGGGCCATAGGTGAAAAACTGTTTTTT	CASSQVFRAIGEKLFF
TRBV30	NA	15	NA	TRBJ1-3	TGTGCCTGGAGTAATTGGGGGGGCTCTGGAAACACCATATATTTT	CAWSNWGGSGNTIYF
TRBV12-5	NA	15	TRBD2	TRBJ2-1	TGTGCTAGTGGTCTCCGACTAGCGGGAAACAATGAGCAGTTCTTC	CASGLRLAGNNEQFF
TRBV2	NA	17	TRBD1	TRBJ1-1	TGTGCCAGCAGTTTTAGGGGGCGCGGAAAACTGAACACTGAAGCTTTCTTT	CASSFRGRGKLNTEAFF
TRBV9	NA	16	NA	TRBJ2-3	TGTGCCAGCAGCGCAGGGTTATACCAGCGCACAGATACGCAGTATTTT	CASSAGLYQRTDTQYF
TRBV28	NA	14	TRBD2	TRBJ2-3	TGTGCCAGCAGTTCGGGCGGGAGGGCCAAACTACAGTATTTT	CASSSGGRAKLQYF